The clone carrying this TCR beta chain showed up just a few times. Its antigen is not identified. The data are from a study of neurological immune-mediated disorders. General study results and limits: Subjects shared no identical expanded-clone CDR3 amino acid sequences, suggesting private TCR-beta repertoires in all groups.

One entry per CDR3 protein results from TCRdb running MiXCR on the 5' RACE reads. The sample yields around 70,000 distinct CDR3 sequences, roughly 4.8% seen once. Germline CDR1 reads SSHAT; CDR2 reads FNYEAQ (reference sequence). This CDR3 spans 13 amino acids. Germline trimming cut 5 bases from V and 7 bases from J; bases unmatched to any gene: 5. PBMCs stored at -80 C, numbering 2 million, were the origin of the unsorted libraries. The sequencing sample was made of PBMCs. The rearrangement joins TRBV7-7 to TRBJ2-5; 9 bases are a match to TRBD1. The source is a woman between 65 and 79 years old with multiple sclerosis. The CDR3 DNA sequence: TGTGCCAGCAGCGGGGACAGGGTCGGGACCCAGTACTTC. Encoded protein: CASSGDRVGTQYF.